This entry lists 19 T cell receptor beta chains sequenced from one sample in a study of siplizumab effects on memory and regulatory T cells (dated by TCRdb to about 2019). Library preparation used the immunoSEQ multiplex PCR assay. TCRdb took this table from immuneACCESS and kept in-frame rearrangements with V and J called. Such tables lack part of the clones; where checked against another copy, unresolved V genes explain under half of the gap, and the rest is unexplained. This sample has approximately 52,000 clones in its table, and 95% to 97% of those were observed once. The ten most abundant clones make up roughly 0.6% of the sample. Sample: naive CD4+ T cells sorted from blood. Interpreted using the paper, the cell subset or site label stands for: unstimulated naive T cells. The receptors shown here come from a human donor in good health.

This clone was detected once. The CDR3 reads CASSVAAGNTEAFF. CDR3 DNA: TGTGCCAGCAGCGTAGCGGCTGGGAACACTGAAGCTTTCTTT. The chain recombines TRBV9 with TRBJ1-1; D is unresolved. The germline CDR1 and CDR2 sequences are SGDLS and YYNGEE. V was clipped by 0 bases and J by 1 base, with 7 bases between them. This CDR3 has 14 residues. The full variable domain, with the rest looked up from reference TRBV9 and TRBJ1-1, is DSGVTQTPKHLITATGQRVTLRCSPRSGDLSVYWYQQSLDQGLQFLIQYYNGEERAKGNILERFSAQQFPDLHSELNLSSLELGDSALYFCASSVAAGNTEAFFGQGTRLTVV.

The V call is TRBV14, the J call TRBJ2-7; 10 bases match TRBD1. The CDR3 length is 18 residues. CDR1 is SGHDN, CDR2 FVKESK, per germline. The V and J ends lost 4 bases and 5 bases, in that order; junction bases with no gene match: 17. The CDR3 here is CASSPFTGTGERFHEQYF. The CDR3 coding sequence is TGTGCCAGCAGCCCATTCACCGGGACAGGGGAACGCTTTCACGAGCAGTACTTC.

The V gene is TRBV6-1, the J gene TRBJ2-7, with no clear D. Per the germline V gene, CDR1 is MNHNS and CDR2 is SASEGT. V was pared by 9 bases and J by 4 bases, with 22 bases between. CDR3 length: 15 residues. Here the CDR3 DNA reads TGTGCCAGTCGTAAGGGTGCCTCCCTTATATACGAGCAGTACTTC. Translation gives CASRKGASLIYEQYF.

This clone showed up just once. The V and J genes are TRBV5-4 and TRBJ1-5; D call uncertain. V lost 0 bases and J 6 bases, leaving 7 bases between the germline ends. This CDR3 is built from 13 residues. CDR1 and CDR2 from the germline V gene are SGHNT and YYREEE (reference sequence). Written as DNA, the CDR3 is TGTGCCAGCAGCTTGGGGCCGGGTCAGCCCCAGCATTTT. Translated: CASSLGPGQPQHF.

CDR3 bases: TGCAGTGCACAGGGGAACACTGAAGCTTTCTTT. Its translation: CSAQGNTEAFF. J is TRBJ1-1 and V is TRBV20-1, with D perhaps matching TRBD1 (6 bases). The CDR3 runs to 11 residues. CDR1 DFQATT and CDR2 SNEGSKA come from the germline V gene (reference sequence). The V and J ends lost 6 bases and 1 base respectively, with 6 bases between them.

The chain recombines TRBV28 with TRBJ2-3, with D maybe TRBD2 (6 bases). The germline V gene has CDR1 MDHEN and CDR2 SYDVKM. Trimming left V 3 bases short and J 9 bases short, with 19 bases between. The CDR3 extends over 15 amino acids. The CDR3 DNA reads as TGTGCCAGCAGTTTCAGGCGGGATCAGCCAGGGACGCAGTATTTT. Translation: CASSFRRDQPGTQYF. The entire variable domain, with the rest obtained from reference TRBV28 and TRBJ2-3, is as follows: DVKVTQSSRYLVKRTGEKVFLECVQDMDHENMFWYRQDPGLGLRLIYFSYDVKMKEKGDIPEGYSVSREKKERFSLILESASTNQTSMYLCASSFRRDQPGTQYFGPGTRLTVL.

The chain is built from TRBV9 and TRBJ1-2; tentatively, D is TRBD1 (5 bases). CDR1 and CDR2 from the germline V gene are SGDLS and YYNGEE. The CDR3 has 15 amino acids. V was cut by 2 bases and J by 3 bases, with 14 bases left in between. The CDR3 DNA sequence: TGTGCCAGCAGCGTGCAAGCGGGACCCCACTATGGCTACACCTTC. Residues: CASSVQAGPHYGYTF. Full variable domain (missing parts from reference TRBV9 and TRBJ1-2): DSGVTQTPKHLITATGQRVTLRCSPRSGDLSVYWYQQSLDQGLQFLIQYYNGEERAKGNILERFSAQQFPDLHSELNLSSLELGDSALYFCASSVQAGPHYGYTFGSGTRLTVV.

This chain links TRBV11-2 with TRBJ2-5; TRBD2 is a possible D gene (7 bases). The CDR3 has 15 residues. V lost 5 bases and J 2 bases, leaving 15 bases between the germline ends. Germline CDR1 is SGHAT and CDR2 is FQNNGV. Written as DNA, the CDR3 is TGTGCCAGCAGCCCAAGGGGGGGACTACAAGAGACCCAGTACTTC. Translation: CASSPRGGLQETQYF.

The V gene is TRBV30, the J gene TRBJ2-7; 11 bases are a match to TRBD2. The trim removed 2 bases at V and 3 bases at J, leaving 3 bases unmatched. This CDR3 region has 14 residues. Germline V gene lookup returns CDR1 GTSNPN and CDR2 SVGIG (reference sequence). CDR3 coding DNA: TGTGCCTGGAGTTGGGGGACTAGCGGCTACGAGCAGTACTTC. As protein: CAWSWGTSGYEQYF.

This clone was observed a single time. The gene calls are TRBV7-3 and TRBJ2-1; 8 bases line up with TRBD2. Germline lookup yields CDR1 SGHTA and CDR2 FQGTGA. With 6 bases clipped from V and 10 bases from J, the junction kept 8 bases outside the gene matches. This CDR3 is built from 13 residues. The CDR3: CASRFTREGEQFF. In DNA, the CDR3 is TGTGCCAGCAGATTCACTCGGGAGGGCGAGCAGTTCTTC.

The rearrangement links TRBV4-3 to TRBJ1-2, with D tentatively TRBD1 (6 bases). The CDR3 is 15 residues long. In germline, CDR1 is LGHNA, CDR2 YSLEER. The ends were cut back, 2 bases at V and 4 bases at J, with 14 bases in the middle. DNA of the CDR3: TGCGCCAGCAGCCAACGGCCCGGGGGCGGCTATGGCTACACCTTC. It specifies CASSQRPGGGYGYTF.

The chain has TRBV19 and TRBJ1-5; D remains ambiguous. The V and J ends lost 0 bases and 4 bases respectively, with 4 bases between them. This CDR3 region has 13 residues. Germline CDR1 and CDR2: LNHDA and SQIVND (reference sequence). The CDR3 DNA follows: TGTGCCAGTAGTATAGAAAGGAATCAGCCCCAGCATTTT. Translating it yields CASSIERNQPQHF.

J is TRBJ1-6 and V is TRBV5-1; maybe TRBD1 (5 bases). The V end lost 5 bases, the J end lost 5 bases, and 14 bases lay between the germline ends. Germline V gives CDR1 SGHRS, CDR2 YFSETQ. CDR3 length: 15 amino acids. CDR3 sequence: CASSSRDGDNSPLHF. CDR3 coding DNA: TGCGCCAGCAGTTCCCGGGACGGAGATAATTCACCCCTCCACTTT. The complete variable domain, with remaining parts taken from reference TRBV5-1 and TRBJ1-6, reads KAGVTQTPRYLIKTRGQQVTLSCSPISGHRSVSWYQQTPGQGLQFLFEYFSETQRNKGNFPGRFSGRQFSNSRSEMNVSTLELGDSALYLCASSSRDGDNSPLHFGNGTRLTVT.

The chain recombines TRBV28 with TRBJ2-7; a weak D match, TRBD1 (6 bases). Trimming took 1 base from V and 4 from J, leaving 11 bases between them. The CDR3 is made up of 14 amino acids. From germline, CDR1 is MDHEN and CDR2 SYDVKM. CDR3 in DNA: TGTGCCAGCAGTTTATTAGGGACACAATACGAGCAGTACTTC. This translates into CASSLLGTQYEQYF.

The rearrangement uses TRBV18 and TRBJ1-1; D is unresolved. The CDR3 runs to 16 residues. Trimming took off 3 bases at V and 2 bases at J, with 16 bases between the two ends. Germline CDR1 KGHSH, CDR2 LQKENI. Here the CDR3 DNA reads TGTGCCAGCTCACCGCGAAGGGCAGCCGCAAACACTGAAGCTTTCTTT. Protein: CASSPRRAAANTEAFF.

This CDR3 reads CASSLVRIKGDIQYF. The DNA for the CDR3 is TGTGCCAGCAGCTTAGTCCGAATCAAGGGCGACATTCAGTACTTC. This chain links TRBV7-2 with TRBJ2-4; D is ambiguous. The CDR3 runs to 15 residues. Trimming pared 1 base from V and 8 bases from J, leaving 15 bases between. Looked up from germline, CDR1 is SGHTA and CDR2 is FQGNSA. The entire variable domain, with the rest obtained from reference TRBV7-2 and TRBJ2-4, is as follows: GAGVSQSPSNKVTEKGKDVELRCDPISGHTALYWYRQSLGQGLEFLIYFQGNSAPDKSGLPSDRFSAERTGGSVSTLTIQRTQQEDSAVYLCASSLVRIKGDIQYFGAGTRLSVL.

The rearrangement uses TRBV21-1 and TRBJ2-5; the listed D gene, TRBD1, was not tested against the DNA. TRBV21-1 is annotated as a pseudogene. There are 23 residues in the CDR3. CDR3 DNA: TGTGCCAGCAGCAAATGTCCCGTTCTGAAAAAGCCACCGGGACAGGGGCGCTGGGAGACCCAGTACTTC. Protein sequence: CASSKCPVLKKPPGQGRWETQYF.

V and J are TRBV28 and TRBJ2-1, with D maybe TRBD2 (6 bases). Germline CDR1 is MDHEN and CDR2 is SYDVKM. Trimming pared 2 bases from V and 5 bases from J, leaving 13 bases between. The CDR3 covers 15 residues. The CDR3 sequence: CASSLGGRNDNEQFF. CDR3 nucleotides: TGTGCCAGCAGTTTAGGGGGGAGGAACGACAATGAGCAGTTCTTC.

The chain joins TRBV7-9 to TRBJ1-1, with D unresolved. V was clipped by 1 base and J by 1 base, with 16 bases between them. This CDR3 spans 17 amino acids. The germline V gene has CDR1 SEHNR and CDR2 FQNEAQ (reference sequence). CDR3 sequence (DNA): TGTGCCAGCAGCTTAGATCGGGGTGACTCCTGGAACACTGAAGCTTTCTTT. This translates into CASSLDRGDSWNTEAFF. The variable domain in full, completed from reference TRBV7-9 and TRBJ1-1, reads DTGVSQNPRHKITKRGQNVTFRCDPISEHNRLYWYRQTLGQGPEFLTYFQNEAQLEKSRLLSDRFSAERPKGSFSTLEIQRTEQGDSAMYLCASSLDRGDSWNTEAFFGQGTRLTVV.